These 30 T cell receptor beta chains share one sample of origin, sequenced in a study of regulatory T cells in long-lasting Graves disease. Time point meaning: persistent/refractory GD, antithyroid drugs over 5 years with positive TRAb. Construction of the TCR library relied on RNA isolated from PBMCs. Investigators prepared the TCR beta libraries by applying iRepertoire HTBI primers and Arm-PCR of CDR3 regions. Each CDR3 protein gets one entry after TCRdb re-called the multiplex PCR reads with MiXCR. The sample yields under 500,000 distinct CDR3 sequences, 20% seen once. Specimen: peripheral blood mononuclear cells (PBMCs), collected when the disease was refractory, from a patient treated with antithyroid drugs. The source of these receptors is a female donor with Graves disease.

This sequence joins TRBV19 and TRBJ2-7; TRBD1 is a possible D gene (7 bases). V was pared by 5 bases and J by 3 bases, with 17 bases between. The CDR3 spans 15 residues. Looked up from germline, CDR1 is LNHDA and CDR2 is SQIVND (reference sequence). In nucleotides, the CDR3 is TGTGCCAGTAGTTTAACAGGGGAGGCTAACTACGAGCAGTACTTC. Protein sequence: CASSLTGEANYEQYF.

The V call is TRBV5-6, the J call TRBJ2-7, with unresolved D. With 0 bases removed from V and 6 bases from J, the gap between germline ends came to 10 bases. Germline V gene data show CDR1 as SGHDT and CDR2 as YYEEEE. The CDR3 is 13 amino acids. CDR3 amino acids: CASSLAPTLEQYF. For the CDR3, the DNA is TGTGCCAGCAGCTTGGCTCCTACGCTCGAGCAGTACTTC.

This clonotype was counted ten times or more. This rearrangement joins TRBV6-5 to TRBJ1-2; perhaps TRBD1 as D (5 bases). V was shortened by 2 bases and J by 6 bases, with 7 bases between the two germline ends. Germline CDR1 and CDR2: MNHEY and SVGAGI. The CDR3 covers 12 residues. CDR3 amino acids: CASSYAGDGYTF. Here the CDR3 DNA reads TGTGCCAGCAGTTACGCGGGGGATGGCTACACCTTC.

For this clonotype: It may be a read error: a sequence one base away is much more abundant. This chain links TRBV27 with TRBJ1-2; D perhaps matches TRBD1 (6 bases). The germline CDR1 and CDR2 sequences are MNHEY and SMNVEV (reference sequence). The CDR3 runs 13 residues. The CDR3 bases are TGTGCCAGCAGTCGGACAGCTAACTATGGCTGCACCTTC. It codes for CASSRTANYGCTF.

This clonotype was seen at least ten times. The chain combines TRBV2 with TRBJ2-5, with D possibly being TRBD2 (6 bases). This CDR3 comprises 15 residues. V gave up 2 bases and J gave up 4 bases, with 14 bases separating them. In germline, CDR1 is SNHLY, CDR2 FYNNEI. CDR3 sequence: CASSELALGGETQYF. In DNA, the CDR3 is TGTGCCAGCAGTGAACTAGCGTTAGGAGGAGAGACCCAGTACTTC.

This clonotype was detected a few times. This chain joins TRBV19 and TRBJ1-5; D ambiguous. Trimming left V 0 bases short and J 6 bases short, with 6 bases between. The CDR3 is made up of 13 amino acids. Germline lookup yields CDR1 LNHDA and CDR2 SQIVND (reference sequence). The CDR3 protein is CASSIDRVQPQHF. In DNA, the CDR3 is TGTGCCAGTAGTATAGATCGGGTTCAGCCCCAGCATTTT.

J is TRBJ2-7 and V is TRBV19; no clear D gene. The CDR3 has 13 residues. Germline assignment: CDR1 LNHDA and CDR2 SQIVND (reference sequence). V was pared by 4 bases and J by 4 bases, with 11 bases between. The CDR3 protein is CASSTFDGYEQYF. CDR3 bases: TGTGCCAGTAGTACCTTCGATGGGTACGAGCAGTACTTC. Full variable domain (remainder filled in from reference TRBV19 and TRBJ2-7): DGGITQSPKYLFRKEGQNVTLSCEQNLNHDAMYWYRQDPGQGLRLIYYSQIVNDFQKGDIAEGYSVSREKKESFPLTVTSAQKNPTAFYLCASSTFDGYEQYFGPGTRLTVT.

This clonotype was seen repeatedly, ten times or more. The gene calls are TRBV7-2 and TRBJ1-5, with TRBD1 identical over 8 bases. V dropped 4 bases and J dropped 1; count of bases not matched to a gene: 6. The CDR3 has 16 amino acids. Germline V gives CDR1 SGHTA, CDR2 FQGNSA. The CDR3 region is CASSSQGALSNQPQHF. In DNA, the CDR3 is TGTGCCAGCAGCTCCCAGGGGGCCTTGAGCAATCAGCCCCAGCATTTT. The full variable domain, completed using reference TRBV7-2 and TRBJ1-5, is GAGVSQSPSNKVTEKGKDVELRCDPISGHTALYWYRQSLGQGLEFLIYFQGNSAPDKSGLPSDRFSAERTGGSVSTLTIQRTQQEDSAVYLCASSSQGALSNQPQHFGDGTRLSIL.

This clonotype was observed many times. This chain connects TRBV20-1 to TRBJ2-7; D may correspond to TRBD1 or TRBD2 (5 bases each). Germline-derived CDR1 and CDR2 are DFQATT and SNEGSKA (reference sequence). The CDR3 runs 14 residues. V was clipped by 3 bases and J by 3 bases, with 15 bases between them. The CDR3 loop reads CSASDEGPGYEQYF. The CDR3 nucleotides read TGCAGTGCTAGCGATGAGGGACCCGGCTACGAGCAGTACTTC.

The chain joins TRBV29-1 to TRBJ2-2, with TRBD2 identical over 7 bases. Germline-derived CDR1 and CDR2 are SQVTM and ANQGSEA. Trimming at V came to 4 bases and at J to 5 bases, leaving 4 bases not matched to a gene. There are 13 residues in the CDR3. CDR3 in DNA: TGCAGCGTTGGGATCGGGGGGACCGGGGAGCTGTTTTTT. Translating gives CSVGIGGTGELFF.

This sequence joins TRBV6-2 or TRBV6-3 and TRBJ1-6, with 11 bases that match TRBD1. The CDR3 consists of 15 residues. Germline loops: CDR1 MNHEY, CDR2 SVGEGT. The junction had 7 bases not matched to a gene; V was cut back by 6 bases and J by 9 bases. Here the CDR3 reads CASSYTGQGASPLHF. The CDR3 region has the DNA TGTGCCAGCAGCTACACCGGACAGGGGGCTTCACCCCTCCACTTT.

J is TRBJ2-7 and V is TRBV5-5, with a weak D call TRBD1 (5 bases). V lost 1 base to trimming and J lost 2 bases, with 10 bases between them. The CDR3 is 14 residues long. CDR1 is SGHKS and CDR2 is YYEKEE in the germline V gene (reference sequence). The CDR3 coding sequence is TGTGCCAGCAGCTTGTGGGGCAGTACCTACGAGCAGTACTTC. This sequence encodes CASSLWGSTYEQYF.

As concerns this clonotype: This may come from a read error, since a much larger clone is one base off. The V and J genes are TRBV28 and TRBJ1-2; maybe TRBD1 (6 bases). Germline V gives CDR1 MDHEN, CDR2 SYDVKM. Trimming took off 7 bases at V and 2 bases at J, with 20 bases between the two ends. This CDR3 comprises 16 residues. As DNA, the CDR3 is TGTGCCAGCATATCATCCCGGGGGCAGACCAACTATGGCTACACCTTC. Its protein is CASISSRGQTNYGYTF.

Remarks on this clonotype: This may be a read error, as it is one base from a much larger clone. The rearrangement uses TRBV6-5 and TRBJ2-5; D perhaps matches TRBD1 (6 bases). CDR1 and CDR2 (germline): MNHEY, SVGAGI. This CDR3 has 16 residues. Deletions cut 2 bases from V and 0 bases from J, with 13 bases between. CDR3 coding DNA: TGTGCCAGCAGTTACAGGACAGAGGTGGACCAAGAGACCCAGTACTTC. Amino acids: CASSYRTEVDQETQYF.

V and J are TRBV20-1 and TRBJ2-5; D is uncertain. V lost 4 bases and J lost 4, with 16 bases in between. The CDR3 totals 14 residues. The germline CDR1 and CDR2 sequences are DFQATT and SNEGSKA (reference sequence). CDR3 sequence: CSANRQGLGETQYF. The DNA for the CDR3 is TGCAGTGCTAATAGACAAGGGTTAGGAGAGACCCAGTACTTC.

This sequence joins TRBV20-1 and TRBJ2-2; 8 bases are a match to TRBD1. This CDR3 region has 16 residues. The V gene's germline CDR1 is DFQATT and CDR2 SNEGSKA (reference sequence). V shed 6 bases, J shed 0 bases, and the junction held 9 bases outside the gene matches. The CDR3 DNA reads TGCAGTGCGACTCCCGAGACAGGGGCGAACACCGGGGAGCTGTTTTTT. Translation gives CSATPETGANTGELFF.

The CDR3 coding sequence is TGTGCCAGCAGCTTACGGCGGGAACCCGGGGAGCTGTTTTTT. Its translation is CASSLRREPGELFF. The chain joins TRBV7-6 to TRBJ2-2; a weak D match, TRBD2 (6 bases). Germline-derived CDR1 and CDR2 are SGHVS and FNYEAQ. The CDR3 has 14 amino acids. The ends were cut back, 2 bases at V and 6 bases at J, with 10 bases in the middle.

V is TRBV9 and J is TRBJ2-7; TRBD1 or TRBD2 may be the D gene (5 bases each). Germline CDR1 is SGDLS and CDR2 is YYNGEE. This CDR3 region has 14 residues. Trimming removed 1 base from V and 7 bases from J, with 15 bases in between. As DNA, the CDR3 is TGTGCCAGCAGCGTAAACCCTCAGGGACGGGAGCAGTACTTC. This encodes CASSVNPQGREQYF.

The chain combines TRBV20-1 with TRBJ1-4, with D possibly matching TRBD1 (5 bases). Trimming removed 3 bases at V and 2 bases at J, with 13 bases between. Germline values: CDR1 DFQATT, CDR2 SNEGSKA (reference sequence). This CDR3 comprises 15 residues. The CDR3 nucleotides read TGCAGTGCTAGCGAAAAGTGGGGGACTAATGAAAAACTGTTTTTT. The encoded protein is CSASEKWGTNEKLFF.

This clonotype was observed at least ten times. The chain joins TRBV3-1 to TRBJ2-5; 7 bases are a match to TRBD1. V lost 1 base to trimming and J lost 3 bases; unmatched junction nucleotides: 5. The CDR3 contains 15 residues. Germline CDR1 and CDR2: LGHDT and YNNKEL (reference sequence). For the CDR3, the DNA is TGTGCCAGCAGCCAAGTAATAGGGGGCGAAGAGACCCAGTACTTC. This sequence encodes CASSQVIGGEETQYF.

This clonotype was observed a handful of times. This chain uses TRBV18 with TRBJ2-7; D might be TRBD2 (5 bases). The CDR3 extends over 13 amino acids. Germline assignment: CDR1 KGHSH and CDR2 LQKENI. The V end lost 1 base, the J end lost 3 bases, and 7 bases lay between the germline ends. CDR3 sequence: CASSPQAGYEQYF. In nucleotides, the CDR3 is TGTGCCAGCTCACCACAGGCGGGCTACGAGCAGTACTTC.

The chain recombines TRBV9 with TRBJ1-2, with 7 nucleotides matching TRBD1. The CDR3 contains 13 residues. V was pared by 0 bases and J by 8 bases, with 4 bases of the junction left unmatched. Per germline, CDR1 SGDLS and CDR2 YYNGEE. Here the CDR3 DNA reads TGTGCCAGCAGCGTAGCGTCAGGGGGAGGCTACACCTTC. Protein product: CASSVASGGGYTF.

This clonotype was detected ten times or more. The rearrangement links TRBV20-1 to TRBJ2-7, with 11 bases lining up with TRBD1. Germline trimming cut 6 bases from V and 2 bases from J; bases unmatched to any gene: 6. Germline lookup yields CDR1 DFQATT and CDR2 SNEGSKA (reference sequence). The CDR3 has 14 amino acids. CDR3 nucleotide sequence: TGCAGTGCCCCTTCGGGACAGGGGGCCTACGAGCAGTACTTC. Amino acid sequence: CSAPSGQGAYEQYF.

This clonotype was counted at least ten times. CDR3 bases: TGTGCCAGCAGTCAAACGGGGACAGGGACCTTTGCAACTAATGAAAAACTGTTTTTT. Encoded protein: CASSQTGTGTFATNEKLFF. V usage is TRBV27 and J usage is TRBJ1-4; 9 nucleotides agree with TRBD1. The CDR3 spans 19 residues. CDR1 and CDR2 from the germline V gene are MNHEY and SMNVEV (reference sequence). J gave up 0 bases and V 5 bases, and 13 bases lay outside the gene matches. The whole variable domain, remainder taken from reference TRBV27 and TRBJ1-4, is EAQVTQNPRYLITVTGKKLTVTCSQNMNHEYMSWYRQDPGLGLRQIYYSMNVEVTDKGDVPEGYKVSRKEKRNFPLILESPSPNQTSLYFCASSQTGTGTFATNEKLFFGSGTQLSVL.

The chain employs TRBV30 and TRBJ1-5; D not certain. The CDR3 runs to 15 residues. Per germline, CDR1 GTSNPN and CDR2 SVGIG (reference sequence). Trimming shortened V by 4 bases and J by 5 bases, and 18 bases separated the two germline ends. The CDR3 sequence: CAWTKGTGSYQPQHF. The CDR3 DNA is TGTGCCTGGACTAAGGGTACGGGGAGTTATCAGCCCCAGCATTTT.

This chain connects TRBV7-2 to TRBJ2-3; tentatively, D is TRBD2 (5 bases). Germline V gene data show CDR1 as SGHTA and CDR2 as FQGNSA. CDR3 length equals 15 residues. Trimming stripped 0 bases from V and 4 bases from J, with 11 bases between. The CDR3 DNA follows: TGTGCCAGCAGCTTAGCGACTACCCCCGCAGATACGCAGTATTTT. It specifies CASSLATTPADTQYF.

The V and J genes are TRBV19 and TRBJ1-5; D gene ambiguous. CDR3 length: 14 amino acids. Germline V lookup: CDR1 LNHDA, CDR2 SQIVND (reference sequence). Trimming removed 2 bases from V and 3 bases from J, with 8 bases in between. The CDR3 region is CASSIRGNNQPQHF. The CDR3 nucleotides are TGTGCCAGTAGTATAAGAGGGAACAATCAGCCCCAGCATTTT.

This clonotype has a count of ten or more. The CDR3 DNA reads as TGCAGTGCTAGGGAGGACAGCAGTGGGTACGAGCAGTACTTC. It encodes CSAREDSSGYEQYF. The J gene is TRBJ2-7, the V gene TRBV20-1, with D tentatively TRBD1 (6 bases). The CDR3 sequence is 14 residues long. Per the germline V gene, CDR1 is DFQATT and CDR2 is SNEGSKA (reference sequence). The V gene lost 3 bases and the J gene lost 4 bases, with 16 bases spanning the gap.

In this sample, this clonotype turned up many times. The CDR3 sequence is CASRPQDSLSYGYTF. CDR3 DNA: TGTGCCAGCAGACCTCAAGACAGCCTAAGCTATGGCTACACCTTC. The rearrangement joins TRBV27 to TRBJ1-2; possibly TRBD1 for D (5 bases). This CDR3 region has 15 residues. Trimming stripped 6 bases from V and 4 bases from J, with 18 bases between. Per the germline V gene, CDR1 is MNHEY and CDR2 is SMNVEV (reference sequence).

The CDR3 DNA reads TGTGCCAGCAGATCCGACAAAGGGGCCAACACTGAAGCTTTCTTT. This encodes CASRSDKGANTEAFF. The chain joins TRBV7-9 to TRBJ1-1; possibly TRBD1 for D (5 bases). CDR1 is SEHNR and CDR2 is FQNEAQ in the germline V gene (reference sequence). Trimming shortened V by 6 bases and J by 2 bases, and 16 bases separated the two germline ends. This CDR3 comprises 15 residues.